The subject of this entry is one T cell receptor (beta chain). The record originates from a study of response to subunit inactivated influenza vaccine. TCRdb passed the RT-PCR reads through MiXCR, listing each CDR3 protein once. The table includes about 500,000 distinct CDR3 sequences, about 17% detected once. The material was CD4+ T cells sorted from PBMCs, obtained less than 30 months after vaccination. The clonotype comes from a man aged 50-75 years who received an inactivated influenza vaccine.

The CDR3 DNA is TGTGCCAGCAGGTCGGTCCGGGACTTGAACACTGAAGCTTTCTTT. Translated: CASRSVRDLNTEAFF. The chain recombines TRBV7-9 with TRBJ1-1; the D gene is possibly TRBD1 (5 bases). The CDR3 spans 15 residues. Germline values: CDR1 SEHNR, CDR2 FQNEAQ (reference sequence). V lost 6 bases and J lost 0, with 14 bases in between.